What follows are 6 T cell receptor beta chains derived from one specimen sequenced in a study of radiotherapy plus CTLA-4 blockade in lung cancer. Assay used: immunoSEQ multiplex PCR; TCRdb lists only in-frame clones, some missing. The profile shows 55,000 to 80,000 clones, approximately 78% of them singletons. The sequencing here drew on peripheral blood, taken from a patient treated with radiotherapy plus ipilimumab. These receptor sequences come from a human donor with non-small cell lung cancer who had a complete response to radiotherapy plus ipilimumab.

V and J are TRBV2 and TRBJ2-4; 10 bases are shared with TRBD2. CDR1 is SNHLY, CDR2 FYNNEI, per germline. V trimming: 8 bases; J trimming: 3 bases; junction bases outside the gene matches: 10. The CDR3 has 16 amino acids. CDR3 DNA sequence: TGTGCCAGCTCGAGCGGGAGGGCCCTCGTCAAAAACATTCAGTACTTC. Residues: CASSSGRALVKNIQYF.

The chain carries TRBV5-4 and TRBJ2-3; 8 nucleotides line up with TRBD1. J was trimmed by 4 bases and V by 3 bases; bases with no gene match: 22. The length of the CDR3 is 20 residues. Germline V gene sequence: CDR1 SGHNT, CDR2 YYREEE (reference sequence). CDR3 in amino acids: CASSSPTSPEWDRFADTQYF. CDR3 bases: TGTGCCAGCAGCTCCCCCACTTCGCCGGAGTGGGACAGGTTCGCAGATACGCAGTATTTT.

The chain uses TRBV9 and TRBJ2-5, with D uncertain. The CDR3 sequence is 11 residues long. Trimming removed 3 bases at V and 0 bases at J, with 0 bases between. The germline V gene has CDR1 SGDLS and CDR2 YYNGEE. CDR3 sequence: CASSDQETQYF. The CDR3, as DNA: TGTGCCAGCAGCGACCAAGAGACCCAGTACTTC.

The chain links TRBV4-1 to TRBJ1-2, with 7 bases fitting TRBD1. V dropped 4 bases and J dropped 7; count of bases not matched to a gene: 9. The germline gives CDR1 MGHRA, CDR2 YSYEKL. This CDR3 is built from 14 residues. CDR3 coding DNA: TGCGCCAGCAGCCTGCAGACAGGGAAGGGTGGCTACACCTTC. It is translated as CASSLQTGKGGYTF.

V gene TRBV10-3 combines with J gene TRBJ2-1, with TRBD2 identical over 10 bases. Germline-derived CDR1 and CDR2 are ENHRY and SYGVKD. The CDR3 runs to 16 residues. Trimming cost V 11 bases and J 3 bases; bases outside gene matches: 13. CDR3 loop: CAAKGVAGGLYNEQFF. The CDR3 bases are TGTGCCGCCAAGGGAGTAGCGGGAGGCCTCTACAATGAGCAGTTCTTC.

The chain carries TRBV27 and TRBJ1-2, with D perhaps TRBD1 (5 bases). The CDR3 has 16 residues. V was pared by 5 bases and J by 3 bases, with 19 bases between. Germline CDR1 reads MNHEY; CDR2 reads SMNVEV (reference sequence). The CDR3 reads CASSLSQGFKDYGYTF. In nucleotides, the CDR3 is TGTGCCAGCAGTCTAAGTCAGGGTTTCAAAGACTATGGCTACACCTTC.